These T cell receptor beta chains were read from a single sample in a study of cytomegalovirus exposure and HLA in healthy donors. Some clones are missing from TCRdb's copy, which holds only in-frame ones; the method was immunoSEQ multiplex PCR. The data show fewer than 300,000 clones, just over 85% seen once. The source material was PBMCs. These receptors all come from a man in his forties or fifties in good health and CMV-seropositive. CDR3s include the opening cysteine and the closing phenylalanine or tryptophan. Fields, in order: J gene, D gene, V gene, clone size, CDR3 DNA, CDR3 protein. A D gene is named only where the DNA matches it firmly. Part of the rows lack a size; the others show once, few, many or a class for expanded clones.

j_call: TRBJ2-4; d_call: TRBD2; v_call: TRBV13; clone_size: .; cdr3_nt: TGTGCCAGCAGCTTAAAAGCGGGAGAGGCCAAAAACATTCAGTACTTC; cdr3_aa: CASSLKAGEAKNIQYF
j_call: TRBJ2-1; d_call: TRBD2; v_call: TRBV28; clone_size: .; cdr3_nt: TGTGCCAGCAGTTTTCTAGCGGGAGGGGATGAGCAGTTCTTC; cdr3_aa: CASSFLAGGDEQFF
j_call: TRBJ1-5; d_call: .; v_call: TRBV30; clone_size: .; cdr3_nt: TGTGCCTGGAGCCGCAGGGTGAGCAATCAGCCCCAGCATTTT; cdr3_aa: CAWSRRVSNQPQHF
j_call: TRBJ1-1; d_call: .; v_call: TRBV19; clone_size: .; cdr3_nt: TGTGCCAGTACCAGATCGATGAACACTGAAGCTTTCTTT; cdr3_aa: CASTRSMNTEAFF
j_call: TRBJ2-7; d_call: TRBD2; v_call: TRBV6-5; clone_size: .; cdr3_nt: TGTGCCGTTCGTTCTAGCGGCACCTACGAGCAGTACTTC; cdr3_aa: CAVRSSGTYEQYF
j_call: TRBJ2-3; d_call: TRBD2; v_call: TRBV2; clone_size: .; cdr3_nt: TGTGCCAGCAGTCGGACTAGCGGAGCCTCAGATACGCAGTATTTT; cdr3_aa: CASSRTSGASDTQYF
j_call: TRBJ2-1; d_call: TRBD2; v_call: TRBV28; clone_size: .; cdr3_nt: TGTGCCAGCAGTTCCGGGACTAGCGGGGACAATGAGCAGTTCTTC; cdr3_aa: CASSSGTSGDNEQFF
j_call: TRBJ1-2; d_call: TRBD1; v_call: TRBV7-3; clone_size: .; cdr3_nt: TGTGCCAGCAGCTTAGCCCAGGGGGCGCGTGGCTACACCTTC; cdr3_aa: CASSLAQGARGYTF
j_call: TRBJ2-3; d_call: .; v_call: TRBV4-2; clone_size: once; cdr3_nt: TGTGCCAGCAGACCCCGAGCAGGTACTAGCACAGATACGCAGTATTTT; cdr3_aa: CASRPRAGTSTDTQYF
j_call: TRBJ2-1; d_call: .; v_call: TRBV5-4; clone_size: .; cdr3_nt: TGTGCCAGCAGCTTGAGCCAGGGGTTCTACAATGAGCAGTTCTTC; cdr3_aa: CASSLSQGFYNEQFF
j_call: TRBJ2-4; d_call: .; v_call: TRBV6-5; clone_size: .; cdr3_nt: TGTGCCAGCAGTTACTCGATTTCGGGTGTCAGCATTCAGTACTTC; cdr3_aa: CASSYSISGVSIQYF
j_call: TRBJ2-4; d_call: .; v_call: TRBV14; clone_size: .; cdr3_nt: TGTGCCAGCAGCCAAGGAGCCAGCGGGTCTGCCAAAAACATTCAGTACTTC; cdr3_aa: CASSQGASGSAKNIQYF
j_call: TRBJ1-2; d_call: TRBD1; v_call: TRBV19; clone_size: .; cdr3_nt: TGTGCCAGTAGTCGACAGGGGGACTATGGCTACACCTTC; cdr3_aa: CASSRQGDYGYTF
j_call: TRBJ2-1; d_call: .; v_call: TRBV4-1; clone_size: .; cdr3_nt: TGCGCCAGCAGCCGACGACTATTATTGGAGCAGTTCTTC; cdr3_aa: CASSRRLLLEQFF